Sequencing of this T cell receptor beta chain was carried out in a study of control samples from healthy donors and cancer patients. Measured with immunoSEQ multiplex PCR; TCRdb has only the in-frame clones, and not every one. The data hold roughly 120,000 clones, with around 89% observed a single time. The CDR3 totals 16 residues. Losses at the gene ends were 4 bases for V and 1 base for J; bases not matched to a gene: 6. Germline CDR1 reads LNHDA; CDR2 reads SQIVND (reference sequence). This TCR was recovered from a woman in her sixties or seventies with lung cancer. V gene TRBV19 combines with J gene TRBJ2-5, with TRBD1 identical over 10 bases. The sample consisted of PBMCs. CDR3 DNA: TGTGCCAGTAGTACCGGACAGGGGGGACTCCAAGAGACCCAGTACTTC. Residues: CASSTGQGGLQETQYF.